This is a list of T cell receptor beta chains from one sample in a study of regulatory T cells in long-lasting Graves disease. TCRdb called the multiplex PCR reads again in MiXCR, with one record for every CDR3 protein. This table holds approximately 400,000 distinct CDR3 sequences, 20% to 25% found once. The source material was peripheral blood mononuclear cells (PBMCs), sampled when the disease was refractory, from a patient treated with antithyroid drugs. The receptor source for this set is a female donor with Graves disease. Each CDR3 is given with its conserved first and last residue. The order of the fields is V gene, D gene, J gene, CDR3 length, clone size, CDR3 DNA, CDR3 protein. The D gene is left open where the match is weak. Only part of the rows carry a size: once, few, many, or a class if the clone is expanded.

TRBV28	.	TRBJ2-5	16	many	TGTGCCAGCAGTTTAAGTATGCAGGGTGGGCAAGAGACCCAGTACTTC	CASSLSMQGGQETQYF
TRBV4-1	.	TRBJ1-1	14	.	TGCGCCAGCAGCCAGGTAGGGGGGGTCGTTGAAGCTTTCTTT	CASSQVGGVVEAFF
TRBV2	.	TRBJ1-1	13	many	TGTGCCAGCAGTGAAAGGTATCGGGGTGAAGCTTTCTTT	CASSERYRGEAFF
TRBV2	.	TRBJ2-7	15	many	TGTGCCAGCAGTGACGGGGGAGTTAGAGTCTACGAGCAGTACTTC	CASSDGGVRVYEQYF
TRBV28	.	TRBJ1-3	12	.	TGTGCCAGCAGTAGACCACCAAACACCATATATTTT	CASSRPPNTIYF
TRBV14	.	TRBJ2-7	14	many	TGTGCCAGCAGCCAAGATCTTCAGGGACCCGAGCAGTACTTC	CASSQDLQGPEQYF
TRBV20-1	.	TRBJ2-7	12	.	TGCAGTGCTAGAGATCCCAGCGCCGAGCAGTACTTC	CSARDPSAEQYF
TRBV10-3	.	TRBJ1-4	13	few	TGTGCCATCAGTGAGTCAGGGTCTGAAAAACTGTTTTTT	CAISESGSEKLFF
TRBV30	.	TRBJ2-7	12	.	TGTGCCTGGACGGATAGGGCCCGCGAGCAGTACTTC	CAWTDRAREQYF
TRBV30	.	TRBJ1-5	13	few	TGTGCCTGGAAAGTGGGTGGCGATCAGCCCCAGCATTTT	CAWKVGGDQPQHF
TRBV2	TRBD2	TRBJ2-1	17	many	TGTGCCAGCAGGGAGGCTAGCGGGAATTTCCTTTACAATGAGCAGTTCTTC	CASREASGNFLYNEQFF
TRBV6-1	TRBD2	TRBJ2-7	18	.	TGTGCCAGCAGACCCGTTGGGAGAGGGACTAGCCACTCCTACGAGCAGTACTTC	CASRPVGRGTSHSYEQYF
TRBV28	.	TRBJ1-6	14	.	TGTGCCAGCAGTTTACGAACCTATAATTCACCCCTCCACTTT	CASSLRTYNSPLHF
TRBV2	.	TRBJ2-3	14	few	TGTGCCAGCAGTGTTGGGCTTTACACAGATACGCAGTATTTT	CASSVGLYTDTQYF
TRBV5-4	.	TRBJ2-5	15	.	TGTGCCAGCAGCTTGGCGGCACTGGGCCAAGAGACCCAGTACTTC	CASSLAALGQETQYF
TRBV9	TRBD1	TRBJ1-3	18	few	TGTGCCAGCAGCGCCGGCGGGACAGATCTTTTCTCTGGAAACACCATATATTTT	CASSAGGTDLFSGNTIYF
TRBV5-1	TRBD1	TRBJ2-7	21	few	TGCGCCAGCAGCCGAGACCTATTCCAGAGTCCCGGGACAGGGGGTCGGGGCGAGCAGTACTTC	CASSRDLFQSPGTGGRGEQYF
TRBV2	TRBD2	TRBJ2-5	20	many	TGTGCCAGCAGTGCTATAAGTGGGACTAGCGGGACCTCCGGTCAAGAGACCCAGTACTTC	CASSAISGTSGTSGQETQYF
TRBV6-1	.	TRBJ1-2	14	many	TGTGCCAGCAGGGTACAGGGTTCGATCTATGGCTACACCTTC	CASRVQGSIYGYTF
TRBV20-1	.	TRBJ1-1	15	few	TGCAGTGCTAGAGATCCGGGGCTTCGGAACACTGAAGCTTTCTTT	CSARDPGLRNTEAFF
TRBV12-3/TRBV12-4	.	TRBJ1-6	15	.	TGTGCCAGCAGCTCACGGGGGAACGTTAATTCACCCCTCCACTTT	CASSSRGNVNSPLHF
TRBV20-1	.	TRBJ1-6	14	.	TGCAGTGCTAGAGAAACAGGGTATAATTCACCCCTCCACTTT	CSARETGYNSPLHF
TRBV6-1	TRBD1	TRBJ2-6	19	.	TGTGCCAGCAGTCAATCCGGGACAGGAATTTTGACTGGGGCCAACGTCCTGACTTTC	CASSQSGTGILTGANVLTF
TRBV10-3	.	TRBJ1-5	13	.	TGTGCCATCGCCAGGGGCGATGATCAGCCCCAGCATTTT	CAIARGDDQPQHF
TRBV6-1	TRBD2	TRBJ2-5	17	many	TGTGCCAGCAGTGAAGGGACGAGACTAGCGGCTAGGGAGACCCAGTACTTC	CASSEGTRLAARETQYF
TRBV11-2	.	TRBJ2-6	13	few	TGTGCCAGTGGTGGGTCTGGGGCCAACGTCCTGACTTTC	CASGGSGANVLTF